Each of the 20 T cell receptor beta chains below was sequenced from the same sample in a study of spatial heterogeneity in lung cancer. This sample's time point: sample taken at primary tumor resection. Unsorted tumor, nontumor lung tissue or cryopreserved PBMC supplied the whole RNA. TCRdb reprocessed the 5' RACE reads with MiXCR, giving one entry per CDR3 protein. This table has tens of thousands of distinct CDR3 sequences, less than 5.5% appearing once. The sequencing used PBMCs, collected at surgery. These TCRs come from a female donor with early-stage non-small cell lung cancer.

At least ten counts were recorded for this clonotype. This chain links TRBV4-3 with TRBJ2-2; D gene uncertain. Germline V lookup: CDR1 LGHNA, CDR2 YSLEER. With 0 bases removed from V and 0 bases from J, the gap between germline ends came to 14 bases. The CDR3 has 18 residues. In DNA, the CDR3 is TGCGCCAGCAGCCAAGAGGGTGCGAGATACGCGAACACCGGGGAGCTGTTTTTT. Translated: CASSQEGARYANTGELFF.

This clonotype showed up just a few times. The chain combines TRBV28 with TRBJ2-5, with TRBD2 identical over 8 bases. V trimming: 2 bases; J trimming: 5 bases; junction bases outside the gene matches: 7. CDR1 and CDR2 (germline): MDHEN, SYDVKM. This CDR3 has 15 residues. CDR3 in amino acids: CASSLGAGGQETQYF. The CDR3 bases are TGTGCCAGCAGTTTAGGGGCGGGGGGTCAGGAGACCCAGTACTTC.

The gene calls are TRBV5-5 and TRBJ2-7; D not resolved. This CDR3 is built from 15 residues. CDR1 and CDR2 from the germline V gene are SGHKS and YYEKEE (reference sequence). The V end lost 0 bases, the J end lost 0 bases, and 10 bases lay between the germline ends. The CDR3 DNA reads TGTGCCAGCAGCTTGGGAGGCGGCTACTCCTACGAGCAGTACTTC. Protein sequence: CASSLGGGYSYEQYF.

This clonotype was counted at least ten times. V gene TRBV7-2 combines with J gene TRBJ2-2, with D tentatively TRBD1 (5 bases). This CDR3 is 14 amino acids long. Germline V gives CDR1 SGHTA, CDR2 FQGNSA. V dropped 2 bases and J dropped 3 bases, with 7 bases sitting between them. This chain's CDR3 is CASSLRGYTGELFF. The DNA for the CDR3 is TGTGCCAGCAGCTTAAGGGGTTACACCGGGGAGCTGTTTTTT.

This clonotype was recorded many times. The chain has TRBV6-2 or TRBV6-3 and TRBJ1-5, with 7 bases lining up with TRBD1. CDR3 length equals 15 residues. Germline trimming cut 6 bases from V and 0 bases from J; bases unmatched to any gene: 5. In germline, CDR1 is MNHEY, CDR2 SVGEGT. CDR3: CASRTGTYSNQPQHF. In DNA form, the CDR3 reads TGTGCCAGCAGGACAGGGACTTATAGCAATCAGCCCCAGCATTTT.

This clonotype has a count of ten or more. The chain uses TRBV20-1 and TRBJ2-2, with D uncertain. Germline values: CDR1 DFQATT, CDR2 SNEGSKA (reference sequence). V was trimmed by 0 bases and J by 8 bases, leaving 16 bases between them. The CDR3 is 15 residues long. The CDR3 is CSARDRARSRGELFF. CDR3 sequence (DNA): TGCAGTGCTAGAGATCGGGCTAGAAGTCGAGGGGAGCTGTTTTTT.

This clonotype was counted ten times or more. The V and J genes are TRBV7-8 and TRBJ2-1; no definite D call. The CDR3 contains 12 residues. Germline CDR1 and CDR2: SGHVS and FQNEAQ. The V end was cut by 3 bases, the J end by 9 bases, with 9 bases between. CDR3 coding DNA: TGTGCCAGCAGCTTTTCCCGAGGTGAGCAGTTCTTC. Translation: CASSFSRGEQFF.

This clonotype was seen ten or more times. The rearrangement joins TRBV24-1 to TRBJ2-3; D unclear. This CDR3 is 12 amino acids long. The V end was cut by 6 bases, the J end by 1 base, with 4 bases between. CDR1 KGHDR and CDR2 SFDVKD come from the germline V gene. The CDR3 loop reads CATSSGTDTQYF. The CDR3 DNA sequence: TGTGCCACCAGTAGCGGCACAGATACGCAGTATTTT.

CDR3 sequence reads: CSASGPTNTGELFF. CDR3 nucleotides: TGCAGCGCATCAGGGCCAACGAACACCGGGGAGCTGTTTTTT. V and J are TRBV29-1 and TRBJ2-2; a weak D match, TRBD1 (5 bases). There are 14 residues in the CDR3. Per germline, CDR1 SQVTM and CDR2 ANQGSEA. V lost 7 bases and J 0 bases, leaving 12 bases between the germline ends.

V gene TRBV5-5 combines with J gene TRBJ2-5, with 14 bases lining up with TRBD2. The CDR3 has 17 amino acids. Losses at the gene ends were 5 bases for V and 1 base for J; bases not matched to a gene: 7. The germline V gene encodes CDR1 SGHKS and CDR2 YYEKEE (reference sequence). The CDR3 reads CASRNGGTSGGQETQYF. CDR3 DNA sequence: TGTGCCAGCAGAAATGGTGGGACTAGCGGGGGCCAAGAGACCCAGTACTTC.

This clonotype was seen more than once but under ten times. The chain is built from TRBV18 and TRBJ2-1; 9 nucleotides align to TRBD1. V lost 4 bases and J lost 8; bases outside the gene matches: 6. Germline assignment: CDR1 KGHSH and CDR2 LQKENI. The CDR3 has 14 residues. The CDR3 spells CASSLTGQGHEQFF. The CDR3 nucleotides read TGTGCCAGCTCACTAACGGGACAGGGCCATGAGCAGTTCTTC. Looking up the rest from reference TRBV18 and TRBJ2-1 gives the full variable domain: NAGVMQNPRHLVRRRGQEARLRCSPMKGHSHVYWYRQLPEEGLKFMVYLQKENIIDESGMPKERFSAEFPKEGPSILRIQQVVRGDSAAYFCASSLTGQGHEQFFGPGTRLTVL.

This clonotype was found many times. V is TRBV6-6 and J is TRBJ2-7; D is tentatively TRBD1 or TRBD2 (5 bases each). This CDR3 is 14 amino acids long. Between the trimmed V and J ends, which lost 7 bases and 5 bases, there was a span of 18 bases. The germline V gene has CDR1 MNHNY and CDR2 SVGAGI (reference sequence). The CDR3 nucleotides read TGTGCCAGCAACCAACAACGGGACCTAAACGAGCAGTACTTC. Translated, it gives CASNQQRDLNEQYF.

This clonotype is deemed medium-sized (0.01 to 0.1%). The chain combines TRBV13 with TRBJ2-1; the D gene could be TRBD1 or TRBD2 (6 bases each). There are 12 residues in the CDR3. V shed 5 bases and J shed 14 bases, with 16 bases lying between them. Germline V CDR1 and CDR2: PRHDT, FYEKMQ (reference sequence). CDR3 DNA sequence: TGTGCCAGCAGCCACGAAGGGGGGCAAGAGTTCTTC. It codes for CASSHEGGQEFF. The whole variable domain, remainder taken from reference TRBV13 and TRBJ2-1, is AAGVIQSPRHLIKEKRETATLKCYPIPRHDTVYWYQQGPGQDPQFLISFYEKMQSDKGSIPDRFSAQQFSDYHSELNMSSLELGDSALYFCASSHEGGQEFFGPGTRLTVL.

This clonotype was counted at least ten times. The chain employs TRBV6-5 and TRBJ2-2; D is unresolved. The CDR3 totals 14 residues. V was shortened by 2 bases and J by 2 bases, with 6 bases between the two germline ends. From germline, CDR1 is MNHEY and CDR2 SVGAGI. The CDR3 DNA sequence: TGTGCCAGCAGTTACCGACCCAACACCGGGGAGCTGTTTTTT. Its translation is CASSYRPNTGELFF.

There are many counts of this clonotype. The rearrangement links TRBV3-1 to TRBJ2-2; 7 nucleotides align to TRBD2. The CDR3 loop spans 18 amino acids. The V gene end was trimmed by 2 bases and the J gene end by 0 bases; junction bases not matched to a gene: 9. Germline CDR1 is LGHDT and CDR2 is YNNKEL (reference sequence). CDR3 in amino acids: CASSQSPAGVSNTGELFF. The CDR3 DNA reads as TGTGCCAGCAGCCAATCGCCGGCGGGGGTCTCGAACACCGGGGAGCTGTTTTTT.

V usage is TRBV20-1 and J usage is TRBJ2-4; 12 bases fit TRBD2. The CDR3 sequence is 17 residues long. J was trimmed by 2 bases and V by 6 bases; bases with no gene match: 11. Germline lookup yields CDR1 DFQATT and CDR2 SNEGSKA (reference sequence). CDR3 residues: CSAGDLTSGRTKNIQYF. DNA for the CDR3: TGCAGTGCCGGGGATTTGACTAGCGGGAGAACCAAAAACATTCAGTACTTC.

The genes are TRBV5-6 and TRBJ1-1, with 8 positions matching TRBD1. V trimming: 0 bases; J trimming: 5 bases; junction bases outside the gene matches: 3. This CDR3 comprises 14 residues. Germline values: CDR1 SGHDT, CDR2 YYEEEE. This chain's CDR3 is CASSLDRGITEAFF. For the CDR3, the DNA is TGTGCCAGCAGCTTGGACAGGGGGATAACTGAAGCTTTCTTT.

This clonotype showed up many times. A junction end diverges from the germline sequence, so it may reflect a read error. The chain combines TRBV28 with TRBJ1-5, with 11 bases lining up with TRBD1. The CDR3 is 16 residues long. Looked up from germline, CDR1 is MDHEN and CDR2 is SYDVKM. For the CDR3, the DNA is TGTGCCAGCGTTGAAACCTGGACAGGGGGCAAACAGCCCCAGCATTTT. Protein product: CASVETWTGGKQPQHF.

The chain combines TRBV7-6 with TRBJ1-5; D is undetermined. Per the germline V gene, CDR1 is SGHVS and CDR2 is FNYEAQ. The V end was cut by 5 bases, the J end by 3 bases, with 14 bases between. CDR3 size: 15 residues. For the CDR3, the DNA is TGTGCCAGCAGCCGCGGAGGGTTCAACAATCAGCCCCAGCATTTT. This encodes CASSRGGFNNQPQHF. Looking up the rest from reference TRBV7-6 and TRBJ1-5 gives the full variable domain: GAGVSQSPRYKVTKRGQDVALRCDPISGHVSLYWYRQALGQGPEFLTYFNYEAQQDKSGLPNDRFSAERPEGSISTLTIQRTEQRDSAMYRCASSRGGFNNQPQHFGDGTRLSIL.

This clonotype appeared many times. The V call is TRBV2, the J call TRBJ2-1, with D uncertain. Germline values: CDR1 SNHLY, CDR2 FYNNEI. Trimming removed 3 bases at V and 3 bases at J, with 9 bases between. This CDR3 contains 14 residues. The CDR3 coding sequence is TGTGCCAGCAGTGATGCGTCGGACTACAATGAGCAGTTCTTC. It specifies CASSDASDYNEQFF.